Shown below are 31 T cell receptor beta chains from a single sample sequenced in a study of identical twins. Using its own MiXCR run on the 5' RACE reads, TCRdb lists one record per CDR3 protein. Of 500,000 to 650,000 distinct CDR3 sequences listed, 20% to 25% were seen once; the top ten hold roughly 0.5%. The sample was also reused in another study, on yellow fever vaccine responses in identical twins.

Sequences were obtained from CD4+ T cells sorted from blood. The receptors shown here come from a woman aged 18-29 years in good health.

This clonotype has only a few counts. This chain joins TRBV11-2 and TRBJ2-1; the D gene is possibly TRBD2 (6 bases). Germline CDR1 and CDR2: SGHAT and FQNNGV. The CDR3 is 18 amino acids. The germline V and J ends were trimmed by 5 bases and 6 bases, with 26 bases remaining between them. The DNA for the CDR3 is TGTGCCAGCAGCAAAATAGCGGCCGGAAGGGGAGTTGTCAATGAGCAGTTCTTC. Its translation: CASSKIAAGRGVVNEQFF.

This chain connects TRBV5-1 to TRBJ2-3; TRBD2 matches at 13 bases. CDR3 length equals 20 residues. In germline, CDR1 is SGHRS, CDR2 YFSETQ. Trimming removed 3 bases from V and 2 bases from J; junction bases left unmatched: 15. The CDR3 spells CASSYLPPGLAGANTDTQYF. CDR3 sequence (DNA): TGCGCCAGCAGCTACCTCCCCCCAGGACTAGCGGGGGCAAACACAGATACGCAGTATTTT.

This chain joins TRBV20-1 and TRBJ1-1; 7 positions agree with TRBD1. V lost 3 bases to trimming and J lost 1 base; unmatched junction nucleotides: 2. The germline V gene encodes CDR1 DFQATT and CDR2 SNEGSKA (reference sequence). The CDR3 extends over 13 amino acids. CDR3 protein: CSARRQGNTEAFF. CDR3 sequence (DNA): TGCAGTGCTAGGAGACAGGGGAACACTGAAGCTTTCTTT.

This clonotype was found a few times. The chain carries TRBV28 and TRBJ1-1; a weak D match, TRBD1 (6 bases). Germline V gene lookup returns CDR1 MDHEN and CDR2 SYDVKM. The CDR3 runs 15 residues. V was shortened by 6 bases and J by 2 bases, with 16 bases between the two germline ends. This CDR3 reads CASSSAGTKNTEAFF. The CDR3 DNA follows: TGTGCCAGCAGCTCGGCCGGGACAAAAAACACTGAAGCTTTCTTT.

This clonotype showed up just a few times. The V and J genes are TRBV5-1 and TRBJ2-7; 7 bases are a match to TRBD2. CDR1 and CDR2 (germline): SGHRS, YFSETQ. CDR3 length: 14 amino acids. The V gene end was trimmed by 0 bases and the J gene end by 5 bases; junction bases not matched to a gene: 5. This CDR3 is CASSLGAGIDEQYF. The CDR3 nucleotides are TGCGCCAGCAGCTTGGGAGCGGGAATCGACGAGCAGTACTTC. Full variable domain (missing parts from reference TRBV5-1 and TRBJ2-7): KAGVTQTPRYLIKTRGQQVTLSCSPISGHRSVSWYQQTPGQGLQFLFEYFSETQRNKGNFPGRFSGRQFSNSRSEMNVSTLELGDSALYLCASSLGAGIDEQYFGPGTRLTVT.

Ten or more counts support this clonotype. The gene calls are TRBV5-1 and TRBJ2-1; maybe TRBD2 (5 bases). Per the germline V gene, CDR1 is SGHRS and CDR2 is YFSETQ. V lost 4 bases, J lost 1 base, and 12 bases lay in between. This CDR3 is built from 15 residues. The CDR3, as DNA: TGCGCCAGCAGCCAACTAGACCTTTCCTACAATGAGCAGTTCTTC. Encoded protein: CASSQLDLSYNEQFF. Looking up the rest from reference TRBV5-1 and TRBJ2-1 gives the full variable domain: KAGVTQTPRYLIKTRGQQVTLSCSPISGHRSVSWYQQTPGQGLQFLFEYFSETQRNKGNFPGRFSGRQFSNSRSEMNVSTLELGDSALYLCASSQLDLSYNEQFFGPGTRLTVL.

This clonotype has only a few counts. The V and J genes are TRBV3-1 and TRBJ2-3; D not certain. This CDR3 has 14 residues. CDR1 LGHDT and CDR2 YNNKEL come from the germline V gene (reference sequence). V dropped 3 bases and J dropped 4 bases, with 11 bases sitting between them. CDR3 residues: CASSQGGLSDTQYF. The CDR3 region has the DNA TGTGCCAGCAGCCAGGGTGGTCTATCAGATACGCAGTATTTT.

This clonotype was recorded a few times. The chain employs TRBV18 and TRBJ2-5; D ambiguous. Trimming took off 7 bases at V and 4 bases at J, with 7 bases between the two ends. The CDR3 sequence is 11 residues long. CDR1 and CDR2 from the germline V gene are KGHSH and LQKENI. The CDR3 DNA follows: TGTGCCAGCTGTAAAGGAGAGACCCAGTACTTC. It codes for CASCKGETQYF.

This clonotype was counted between two and nine times. V and J are TRBV5-1 and TRBJ2-1, with D hard to call. Germline assignment: CDR1 SGHRS and CDR2 YFSETQ. With 0 bases removed from V and 0 bases from J, the gap between germline ends came to 7 bases. The CDR3 length is 15 residues. CDR3 coding DNA: TGCGCCAGCAGCTTGGTTCGGGTCTCCTACAATGAGCAGTTCTTC. This gives the protein CASSLVRVSYNEQFF.

This rearrangement joins TRBV4-1 to TRBJ2-3; D is unclear. Per germline, CDR1 MGHRA and CDR2 YSYEKL. V was trimmed by 0 bases and J by 3 bases, leaving 10 bases between them. The CDR3 totals 15 residues. DNA of the CDR3: TGCGCCAGCAGCCAAGATAGGCACTTTACAGATACGCAGTATTTT. Its translation is CASSQDRHFTDTQYF.

The chain employs TRBV11-2 and TRBJ1-1, with D unresolved. The V and J ends lost 2 bases and 7 bases respectively, with 11 bases between them. CDR3 length equals 13 residues. Germline V lookup: CDR1 SGHAT, CDR2 FQNNGV. Here the CDR3 DNA reads TGTGCCAGCAGCTTATGGTCCCAGAGTGAAGCTTTCTTT. Translating gives CASSLWSQSEAFF.

The chain is built from TRBV2 and TRBJ1-1; no reliable D call. Germline CDR1 SNHLY, CDR2 FYNNEI. Trimming stripped 1 base from V and 4 bases from J, with 13 bases between. CDR3 length: 15 residues. CDR3 region: CASSEEGGRGTEAFF. For the CDR3, the DNA is TGTGCCAGCAGTGAAGAAGGAGGCCGGGGCACTGAAGCTTTCTTT.

This clonotype was counted between two and nine times. The chain has TRBV4-1 and TRBJ2-1, with a weak D call TRBD1 (6 bases). CDR3 length equals 16 residues. The V gene's germline CDR1 is MGHRA and CDR2 YSYEKL. V lost 1 base to trimming and J lost 4 bases, with 14 bases between them. The CDR3 sequence is CASSQGGQATYNEQFF. The CDR3 DNA reads as TGCGCCAGCAGCCAAGGGGGGCAGGCGACTTACAATGAGCAGTTCTTC.

This clonotype was seen a few times. J is TRBJ2-5 and V is TRBV20-1, with 7 positions matching TRBD1. V dropped 3 bases and J dropped 2; count of bases not matched to a gene: 9. The CDR3 covers 15 residues. Germline lookup yields CDR1 DFQATT and CDR2 SNEGSKA (reference sequence). This CDR3 is CSARTLTGLQETQYF. CDR3 sequence (DNA): TGCAGTGCTAGGACTCTGACAGGGTTGCAAGAGACCCAGTACTTC.

The chain joins TRBV6-6 to TRBJ1-1, with D perhaps TRBD1 (5 bases). V was trimmed by 8 bases and J by 5 bases, leaving 15 bases between them. CDR1 and CDR2 from the germline V gene are MNHNY and SVGAGI (reference sequence). This CDR3 contains 13 residues. CDR3 loop: CASQGVRETEAFF. CDR3 DNA sequence: TGTGCCAGCCAGGGTGTTAGAGAAACTGAAGCTTTCTTT.

The chain recombines TRBV4-1 with TRBJ2-2, with TRBD1 as a possible D gene (6 bases). V was trimmed by 0 bases and J by 4 bases, leaving 18 bases between them. Germline V gene data show CDR1 as MGHRA and CDR2 as YSYEKL. This CDR3 region has 18 residues. CDR3 coding DNA: TGCGCCAGCAGCCAAGATTTAGGACAGAAAGGGTTCACCGGGGAGCTGTTTTTT. It codes for CASSQDLGQKGFTGELFF.

The V and J genes are TRBV7-6 and TRBJ2-1, with TRBD2 identical over 8 bases. V shed 0 bases and J 1 base; nucleotides not matched to a gene: 14. The CDR3 is 20 amino acids. Per the germline V gene, CDR1 is SGHVS and CDR2 is FNYEAQ. The CDR3 DNA reads as TGTGCCAGCAGCTTAGCGCGGTGGTCTGGCGGGGGGAAATCCTACAATGAGCAGTTCTTC. Its translation is CASSLARWSGGGKSYNEQFF.

The rearrangement links TRBV24-1 to TRBJ2-7; TRBD1 matches 7 bases. V gave up 3 bases and J gave up 6 bases; unmatched junction bases: 7. In germline, CDR1 is KGHDR, CDR2 SFDVKD. CDR3 size: 14 residues. CDR3: CATSDKQGIVEQYV. The CDR3 nucleotides read TGTGCCACCAGTGATAAACAGGGGATTGTCGAGCAGTACGTC.

The chain combines TRBV28 with TRBJ2-3; possible D gene TRBD1, 7 bases. The CDR3 runs 16 residues. Germline CDR1 reads MDHEN; CDR2 reads SYDVKM. Trimming removed 6 bases at V and 0 bases at J, with 16 bases between. Written as DNA, the CDR3 is TGTGCCAGCAGAGAACGCGGGACAGCCAGCACAGATACGCAGTATTTT. Residues: CASRERGTASTDTQYF.

The chain recombines TRBV7-6 with TRBJ2-1; 12 positions agree with TRBD2. This CDR3 contains 17 residues. The J segment lost 10 bases and the V segment lost 1 base, leaving 11 bases of the junction unmatched. Germline CDR1 reads SGHVS; CDR2 reads FNYEAQ. The CDR3 DNA reads TGTGCCAGCAGCTTAGTCGGGCTAGCGGGAGGGCCGGAAGAGCAGTTCTTC. It is translated as CASSLVGLAGGPEEQFF. Supplemented by reference TRBV7-6 and TRBJ2-1, the full variable domain reads GAGVSQSPRYKVTKRGQDVALRCDPISGHVSLYWYRQALGQGPEFLTYFNYEAQQDKSGLPNDRFSAERPEGSISTLTIQRTEQRDSAMYRCASSLVGLAGGPEEQFFGPGTRLTVL.

Of note for this clonotype: Mismatch with germline at one junction end may stem from a read error. The chain has TRBV5-1 and TRBJ2-2, with D possibly called TRBD1 or TRBD2 (5 bases each). Germline V lookup: CDR1 SGHRS, CDR2 YFSETQ. The CDR3 loop spans 18 amino acids. The CDR3 coding sequence is TGCGCCAGCAGCCCCGGGACCTACATTACCCTGAACACCCGGGAGCTGTTTTTT. As protein: CASSPGTYITLNTRELFF.

This clonotype was observed a handful of times. The chain employs TRBV29-1 and TRBJ2-3, with 9 bases fitting TRBD2. The CDR3 is 15 amino acids. V lost 6 bases, J lost 3 bases, and 10 bases stayed unmatched. Germline lookup yields CDR1 SQVTM and CDR2 ANQGSEA. The CDR3 DNA reads TGCAGCGTGGCACTAGCGGGCGCCCCTACAGATACGCAGTATTTT. Translating gives CSVALAGAPTDTQYF.

The chain combines TRBV5-1 with TRBJ2-1, with D perhaps matching TRBD2 (6 bases). The CDR3 has 15 amino acids. Germline V CDR1 and CDR2: SGHRS, YFSETQ. V was clipped by 0 bases and J by 7 bases, with 14 bases between them. DNA of the CDR3: TGCGCCAGCAGCTTGGTGACGGGAGCTGCAAATGAGCAGTTCTTC. It codes for CASSLVTGAANEQFF. Together with reference TRBV5-1 and TRBJ2-1, the CDR3 gives the full variable domain: KAGVTQTPRYLIKTRGQQVTLSCSPISGHRSVSWYQQTPGQGLQFLFEYFSETQRNKGNFPGRFSGRQFSNSRSEMNVSTLELGDSALYLCASSLVTGAANEQFFGPGTRLTVL.

This clonotype was recorded at least ten times. The chain couples TRBV6-4 to TRBJ1-1; D perhaps matches TRBD1 (5 bases). This CDR3 is built from 13 residues. The germline V gene encodes CDR1 MRHNA and CDR2 SNTAGT. V shed 6 bases and J shed 1 base, with 9 bases lying between them. DNA for the CDR3: TGTGCCAGCAGCTCAGGGAGGAACACTGAAGCTTTCTTT. This translates into CASSSGRNTEAFF.

J is TRBJ2-6 and V is TRBV16, with 7 bases that match TRBD1. Germline values: CDR1 KGHSY, CDR2 FQNENV. The CDR3 extends over 16 amino acids. V shed 4 bases and J 4 bases; nucleotides not matched to a gene: 7. The CDR3: CASSPTRGQGANVLTF. For the CDR3, the DNA is TGTGCCAGCAGCCCTACCAGGGGACAGGGGGCCAACGTCCTGACTTTC.

This clonotype has a handful of counts. The CDR3 nucleotides read TGTGCCAGCAGTGAAACCGGGACTAGAGGCAATGAGCAGTTCTTC. Amino acids: CASSETGTRGNEQFF. V usage is TRBV2 and J usage is TRBJ2-1; 8 bases align to TRBD2. Germline V CDR1 and CDR2: SNHLY, FYNNEI. The CDR3 has 15 amino acids. Unmatched junction bases numbered 6, after V lost 2 bases and J lost 6 bases.

This chain joins TRBV10-2 and TRBJ2-7; 7 nucleotides agree with TRBD2. The CDR3 sequence is 13 residues long. CDR1 is WSHSY, CDR2 SAAADI, per germline. Trimming took 3 bases from V and 3 from J; bases not matched to a gene: 2. The CDR3 coding sequence is TGCGCCAGCAGTGAAGGCGGGGGCTACGAGCAGTACGTC. This encodes CASSEGGGYEQYV.

The chain uses TRBV12-3 or TRBV12-4 and TRBJ2-1; perhaps TRBD2 as D (5 bases). This CDR3 contains 12 residues. Trimming stripped 3 bases from V and 12 bases from J, with 12 bases between. The CDR3 protein is CASSFGETRQFF. CDR3 bases: TGTGCCAGCAGTTTTGGGGAAACTAGGCAGTTCTTC.

The rearrangement joins TRBV20-1 to TRBJ1-5; D ambiguous. CDR1 is DFQATT and CDR2 is SNEGSKA in the germline V gene (reference sequence). The V and J ends lost 4 bases and 0 bases respectively, with 13 bases between them. There are 15 residues in the CDR3. The CDR3 nucleotides read TGCAGTGCTAATGAGGAGATCTATAGCAATCAGCCCCAGCATTTT. It yields the protein CSANEEIYSNQPQHF.

This clonotype was observed a few times. The V gene is TRBV10-3, the J gene TRBJ1-3; TRBD1 is a possible D gene (5 bases). Trimming removed 7 bases from V and 8 bases from J, with 12 bases in between. This CDR3 has 12 residues. Germline V gene lookup returns CDR1 ENHRY and CDR2 SYGVKD. The CDR3 DNA is TGTGCCATCACCGACAGATCGGACACCATATATTTT. This translates into CAITDRSDTIYF.

Only a few counts were recorded for this clonotype. The chain is built from TRBV7-9 and TRBJ2-1; D may match TRBD1 or TRBD2 (5 bases each). Trimming left V 2 bases short and J 7 bases short, with 15 bases between. Germline CDR1 is SEHNR and CDR2 is FQNEAQ (reference sequence). CDR3 size: 15 residues. CDR3 in DNA: TGTGCCAGCAGCTTAAACCGGGGTGAGGGGAATGAGCAGTTCTTC. Its translation: CASSLNRGEGNEQFF.